This T cell receptor (beta chain) was observed in a study of T cell responses to AZD1222 COVID-19 vaccine. In germline, CDR1 is SNHLY, CDR2 FYNNEI. Trimming stripped 8 bases from V and 4 bases from J, with 20 bases between. The CDR3 runs to 15 residues. Generated by immunoSEQ multiplex PCR, the TCRdb table keeps only in-frame clones and is missing some. The profile shows tens of thousands of clones, around 89% of them singletons. This clonotype was sampled from an adult who received the AZD1222 COVID-19 vaccine. The input for sequencing was peripheral blood, taken 28 days after the second AZD1222 dose. The rearrangement joins TRBV2 to TRBJ1-1; a weak D match, TRBD1 (5 bases). The CDR3: CASRFDGAGSTEAFF. CDR3 DNA: TGTGCCAGCCGATTCGACGGGGCGGGGAGCACTGAAGCTTTCTTT.